These 19 T cell receptor beta chains were all obtained from the same sample, sequenced in a study of lymphopenia after photon versus proton radiotherapy. Measured with immunoSEQ multiplex PCR; TCRdb has only the in-frame clones, and not every one. The profile shows around 25,000 clones, roughly nine tenths of them singletons. The input for sequencing was peripheral blood, taken from a patient treated with photon-based radiotherapy. The receptors shown here come from a woman between 45 and 65 years old with cholangiocarcinoma.

CDR3 amino acids: CASSSGAGGTAYEQYF. The DNA for the CDR3 is TGTGCCAGCAGCTCAGGCGCAGGGGGCACCGCCTACGAGCAGTACTTC. The V and J genes are TRBV7-9 and TRBJ2-7; 8 positions match TRBD1. The J segment lost 2 bases and the V segment lost 4 bases, leaving 10 bases of the junction unmatched. The CDR3 extends over 16 amino acids. Germline V gives CDR1 SEHNR, CDR2 FQNEAQ (reference sequence).

A few counts support this clone. The chain links TRBV7-9 to TRBJ1-5, with D possibly matching TRBD1 (5 bases). The length of the CDR3 is 13 residues. The V and J ends lost 5 bases and 10 bases respectively, with 15 bases between them. Germline values: CDR1 SEHNR, CDR2 FQNEAQ (reference sequence). The CDR3 DNA reads as TGTGCCAGCAGCCAGACGGGGCCTCATCCCCAGCATTTT. Its translation: CASSQTGPHPQHF.

Turning to this clone: The conserved final phenylalanine or tryptophan is absent from the CDR3, which likely points to a read error. V usage is TRBV10-3 and J usage is TRBJ1-2, with no clear D. Trimming took off 8 bases at V and 8 bases at J, with 15 bases between the two ends. The germline V gene encodes CDR1 ENHRY and CDR2 SYGVKD. The CDR3 runs to 12 residues. The CDR3: CAIQRGGEGYTL. DNA of the CDR3: TGTGCCATCCAAAGAGGTGGCGAAGGCTACACCCTC.

This chain joins TRBV6-5 and TRBJ1-2; TRBD1 is a possible D gene (5 bases). V lost 0 bases and J lost 6, with 14 bases in between. The germline V gene has CDR1 MNHEY and CDR2 SVGAGI. CDR3 length: 15 amino acids. CDR3 sequence (DNA): TGTGCCAGCAGTTACTCGTACCCTAAAGGGGATGGCTACACCTTC. It specifies CASSYSYPKGDGYTF.

The chain uses TRBV18 and TRBJ1-2; possible D gene TRBD1, 6 bases. Germline-derived CDR1 and CDR2 are KGHSH and LQKENI. The CDR3 covers 14 residues. The V end lost 2 bases, the J end lost 5 bases, and 12 bases lay between the germline ends. CDR3 residues: CASSPNREIYGYTF. CDR3 sequence (DNA): TGTGCCAGCTCACCAAACAGGGAAATTTATGGCTACACCTTC.

The rearrangement uses TRBV2 and TRBJ1-6; 8 bases are shared with TRBD1. Unmatched junction bases numbered 8, after V lost 1 base and J lost 9 bases. Per the germline V gene, CDR1 is SNHLY and CDR2 is FYNNEI. There are 16 residues in the CDR3. The CDR3 is CASSEVGQGAISPLHF. The CDR3 DNA follows: TGTGCCAGCAGTGAAGTGGGGCAGGGGGCGATTTCACCCCTCCACTTT.

The chain links TRBV11-3 to TRBJ2-1; 7 bases match TRBD2. Germline V gene lookup returns CDR1 SGHNT and CDR2 YENEEA. The CDR3 is 16 residues long. V shed 0 bases, J shed 1 base, and the junction held 3 bases outside the gene matches. This CDR3 is CASSLDLSGSYNEQFF. The CDR3 region has the DNA TGTGCCAGCAGCTTAGATCTTAGCGGGTCCTACAATGAGCAGTTCTTC.

CDR3 region: CASGATYPFYEQYF. In DNA form, the CDR3 reads TGTGCTAGTGGAGCCACTTACCCTTTCTACGAGCAGTACTTC. The rearrangement joins TRBV12-5 to TRBJ2-7; D remains ambiguous. Germline values: CDR1 LGHNT, CDR2 FRNRAP. This CDR3 has 14 amino acids. V gave up 6 bases and J gave up 3 bases, with 15 bases separating them.

V gene TRBV4-3 combines with J gene TRBJ1-4; D may be TRBD1 (5 bases). Trimming stripped 3 bases from V and 5 bases from J, with 13 bases between. CDR1 is LGHNA, CDR2 YSLEER, per germline. There are 15 residues in the CDR3. The CDR3 loop is CASSHTKGSNEKLFF. For the CDR3, the DNA is TGCGCCAGCAGCCACACTAAGGGGAGCAATGAAAAACTGTTTTTT.

CDR3 in DNA: TGCGCCAGCAGCCGACAGCAGAACACTGAAGCTTTCTTT. It codes for CASSRQQNTEAFF. The chain combines TRBV10-1 with TRBJ1-1; D is perhaps TRBD1 (5 bases). V gave up 6 bases and J gave up 1 base, with 9 bases separating them. Germline V gene sequence: CDR1 WNHNN, CDR2 SYGVQD (reference sequence). The CDR3 runs to 13 residues.

V is TRBV6-5 and J is TRBJ1-5; D perhaps matches TRBD1 (6 bases). From germline, CDR1 is MNHEY and CDR2 SVGAGI. CDR3 length: 14 residues. V was pared by 5 bases and J by 7 bases, with 15 bases between. The CDR3: CASSTQTGGQPQHF. For the CDR3, the DNA is TGTGCCAGCAGTACCCAGACAGGAGGGCAGCCCCAGCATTTT.

The chain employs TRBV7-9 and TRBJ2-2, with TRBD1 as a possible D gene (5 bases). Germline V gives CDR1 SEHNR, CDR2 FQNEAQ (reference sequence). The CDR3 contains 15 residues. The V and J ends lost 5 bases and 7 bases respectively, with 17 bases between them. The CDR3 protein is CASSLVREYGGELFF. CDR3 DNA: TGTGCCAGCAGCCTGGTCAGGGAATATGGCGGGGAGCTGTTTTTT.

This sequence joins TRBV6-5 and TRBJ1-1; no reliable D call. The CDR3 has 15 residues. Germline CDR1 is MNHEY and CDR2 is SVGAGI. V lost 2 bases to trimming and J lost 7 bases, with 17 bases between them. CDR3 nucleotides: TGTGCCAGCAGTTACCCTGGACCCTTCGGCGTTGAAGCTTTCTTT. Encoded protein: CASSYPGPFGVEAFF.

V gene TRBV19 combines with J gene TRBJ1-4; D uncertain. Per germline, CDR1 LNHDA and CDR2 SQIVND (reference sequence). The CDR3 contains 14 residues. The V end was cut by 3 bases, the J end by 8 bases, with 13 bases between. The CDR3 reads CASSIEGQREKLFF. The DNA for the CDR3 is TGTGCCAGTAGTATTGAGGGTCAGAGGGAAAAACTGTTTTTT.

The CDR3 nucleotides read TGTGCCAGCTCACTCCAGAGCGGGGCTGTCTCCTACGAGCAGTACTTC. Residues: CASSLQSGAVSYEQYF. The rearrangement links TRBV18 to TRBJ2-7; 7 nucleotides agree with TRBD2. V gave up 4 bases and J gave up 0 bases; unmatched junction bases: 9. This CDR3 contains 16 residues. CDR1 and CDR2 (germline): KGHSH, LQKENI.

This chain links TRBV12-5 with TRBJ1-1, with 7 nucleotides matching TRBD1. There are 14 residues in the CDR3. The V gene's germline CDR1 is LGHNT and CDR2 FRNRAP. V dropped 6 bases and J dropped 6; count of bases not matched to a gene: 10. The CDR3: CASGPDRSGPEAFF. The DNA for the CDR3 is TGTGCTAGTGGCCCGGACAGGAGCGGCCCTGAAGCTTTCTTT.

This clone has only one observation. Other DNA sequences of this sample code for an identical CDR3. The CDR3 bases are TGTGCCAGCAGCTTAGGACTAGCGGGGGGTCAAGAGACCCAGTACTTC. Amino acid sequence: CASSLGLAGGQETQYF. The rearrangement links TRBV7-2 to TRBJ2-5, with 13 nucleotides matching TRBD2. With 1 base clipped from V and 2 bases from J, the junction kept 1 base outside the gene matches. Germline V gene data show CDR1 as SGHTA and CDR2 as FQGNSA. The length of the CDR3 is 16 residues.

The chain employs TRBV6-1 and TRBJ2-7; D is ambiguous. V was clipped by 11 bases and J by 6 bases, with 20 bases between them. This CDR3 spans 13 amino acids. Germline CDR1 is MNHNS and CDR2 is SASEGT. CDR3 DNA sequence: TGTGCCTCATTGGCAGAAAATTACGGCGAGCAGTACTTC. The encoded protein is CASLAENYGEQYF.

The V gene is TRBV7-2, the J gene TRBJ2-7; D perhaps matches TRBD1 (5 bases). Germline V gene lookup returns CDR1 SGHTA and CDR2 FQGNSA. The V gene lost 5 bases and the J gene lost 7 bases, with 12 bases spanning the gap. The length of the CDR3 is 12 residues. CDR3 region: CASSPRGAEQYF. The CDR3 DNA reads TGTGCCAGCAGCCCAAGGGGCGCTGAGCAGTACTTC.